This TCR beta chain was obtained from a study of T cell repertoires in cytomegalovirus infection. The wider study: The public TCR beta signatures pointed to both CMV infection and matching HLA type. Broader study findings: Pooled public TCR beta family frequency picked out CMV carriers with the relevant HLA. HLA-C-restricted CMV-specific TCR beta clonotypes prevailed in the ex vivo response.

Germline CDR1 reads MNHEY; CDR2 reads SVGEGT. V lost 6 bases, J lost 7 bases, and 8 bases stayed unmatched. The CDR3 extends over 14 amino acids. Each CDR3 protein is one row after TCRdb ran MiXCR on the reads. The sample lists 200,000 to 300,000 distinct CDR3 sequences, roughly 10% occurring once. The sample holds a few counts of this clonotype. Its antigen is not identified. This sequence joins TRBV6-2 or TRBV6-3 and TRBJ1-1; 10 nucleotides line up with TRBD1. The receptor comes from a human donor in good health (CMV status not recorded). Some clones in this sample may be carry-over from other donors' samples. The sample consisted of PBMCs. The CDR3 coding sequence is TGTGCCAGCAGATTCTCCGGGACAGGGGATGAAGCTTTCTTT. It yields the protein CASRFSGTGDEAFF.